The 20 T cell receptor beta chains given below trace back to one sample, sequenced in a study of blood T cell repertoires in COVID-19. Libraries were prepared by immunoSEQ multiplex PCR; TCRdb keeps only in-frame clonotypes and omits some of them. The sample holds approximately 70,000 clones, roughly 87% seen once. The sample consisted of peripheral blood. All receptors derive from a woman older than 75 with acute or convalescent COVID-19.

This clone showed up just once. The rearrangement links TRBV3-1 (or the pseudogene TRBV3-2) to TRBJ2-7, with TRBD1 as a possible D gene (5 bases). This CDR3 is built from 13 residues. V was shortened by 8 bases and J by 3 bases, with 14 bases between the two germline ends. The germline V gene has CDR1 LGHDT and CDR2 YNNKEL (reference sequence). The CDR3 DNA reads TGTGCCAGCGGGGCTCAAGCCAACTACGAGCAGTACTTC. Protein: CASGAQANYEQYF.

The rearrangement uses TRBV27 and TRBJ2-1, with 8 bases lining up with TRBD2. J gave up 6 bases and V 1 base, and 5 bases lay outside the gene matches. This CDR3 has 15 residues. Looked up from germline, CDR1 is MNHEY and CDR2 is SMNVEV (reference sequence). The CDR3 spells CASSLWVAGSNEQFF. The CDR3 DNA reads TGTGCCAGCAGTTTATGGGTAGCGGGAAGCAATGAGCAGTTCTTC.

CDR3 region: CASMVTGGYYNEQFF. The CDR3, as DNA: TGTGCCAGCATGGTGACAGGGGGTTACTACAATGAGCAGTTCTTC. The genes are TRBV6-5 and TRBJ2-1; the match to TRBD1 covers 9 bases. This CDR3 region has 15 residues. CDR1 and CDR2 (germline): MNHEY, SVGAGI. The junction had 7 bases not matched to a gene; V was cut back by 7 bases and J by 3 bases.

The rearrangement uses TRBV9 and TRBJ2-3; TRBD2 agrees at 8 bases. The CDR3 loop spans 15 amino acids. Germline-derived CDR1 and CDR2 are SGDLS and YYNGEE. V trimming: 4 bases; J trimming: 4 bases; junction bases outside the gene matches: 8. The DNA for the CDR3 is TGTGCCAGCAGCCCAGCGGGAGTCCGCGCAGATACGCAGTATTTT. Its protein product is CASSPAGVRADTQYF. The entire variable domain, with the rest obtained from reference TRBV9 and TRBJ2-3, is as follows: DSGVTQTPKHLITATGQRVTLRCSPRSGDLSVYWYQQSLDQGLQFLIQYYNGEERAKGNILERFSAQQFPDLHSELNLSSLELGDSALYFCASSPAGVRADTQYFGPGTRLTVL.

This clone was seen once. The gene calls are TRBV11-3 and TRBJ2-1; D might be TRBD2 (6 bases). The length of the CDR3 is 18 residues. CDR1 and CDR2 from the germline V gene are SGHNT and YENEEA. Trimming took 1 base from V and 10 from J, leaving 26 bases between them. CDR3 loop: CASSLGGVAGPALGEQFF. CDR3 coding DNA: TGTGCCAGCAGCTTAGGGGGGGTAGCAGGACCAGCTCTGGGGGAGCAGTTCTTC.

The V and J genes are TRBV7-3 and TRBJ1-2, with D perhaps TRBD1 (6 bases). The germline CDR1 and CDR2 sequences are SGHTA and FQGTGA. The CDR3 is 15 residues long. V lost 2 bases, J lost 2 bases, and 12 bases lay in between. For the CDR3, the DNA is TGTGCCAGCAGCTTAGGGGGGGCAACCAACTATGGCTACACCTTC. It codes for CASSLGGATNYGYTF.

V usage is TRBV7-3 and J usage is TRBJ2-1, with TRBD2 identical over 7 bases. Germline V gene sequence: CDR1 SGHTA, CDR2 FQGTGA. This CDR3 contains 15 residues. V lost 0 bases and J lost 7; bases outside the gene matches: 6. CDR3: CASSLTSGPWNEQFF. The CDR3 nucleotides read TGTGCCAGCAGCTTAACTAGCGGGCCCTGGAATGAGCAGTTCTTC.

J is TRBJ2-7 and V is TRBV7-9, with TRBD2 as a possible D gene (5 bases). The germline V gene encodes CDR1 SEHNR and CDR2 FQNEAQ (reference sequence). This CDR3 has 16 amino acids. V dropped 1 base and J dropped 1 base, with 14 bases sitting between them. CDR3 sequence: CASSLVEGRASYEQYF. DNA of the CDR3: TGTGCCAGCAGCTTAGTCGAGGGAAGAGCTTCCTACGAGCAGTACTTC.

V is TRBV5-1 and J is TRBJ2-7, with 7 bases aligning to TRBD1. The CDR3 is 16 amino acids. Germline V gene sequence: CDR1 SGHRS, CDR2 YFSETQ. V gave up 0 bases and J gave up 4 bases; unmatched junction bases: 10. The DNA for the CDR3 is TGCGCCAGCAGCTTGGCCGGGACAGTGGTCTTGTACGAGCAGTACTTC. Translation gives CASSLAGTVVLYEQYF.

The chain recombines TRBV19 with TRBJ2-3, with 9 bases aligning to TRBD2. The V gene end was trimmed by 6 bases and the J gene end by 3 bases; junction bases not matched to a gene: 7. Germline V gene lookup returns CDR1 LNHDA and CDR2 SQIVND (reference sequence). The CDR3 is 15 residues long. The chain's CDR3 is CASRPLAGRTDTQYF. For the CDR3, the DNA is TGTGCCAGTAGACCCCTAGCGGGAAGAACAGATACGCAGTATTTT.

In its sample, this clone was seen a few times. The rearrangement links TRBV10-3 to TRBJ2-1; the D is unclear. Germline-derived CDR1 and CDR2 are ENHRY and SYGVKD. V shed 8 bases and J shed 5 bases, with 13 bases lying between them. The CDR3 spans 13 residues. The DNA for the CDR3 is TGTGCCATCCGACAAAATGTGAACAATGAGCAGTTCTTC. Amino acid sequence: CAIRQNVNNEQFF.

The rearrangement uses TRBV6-1 and TRBJ2-7, with 8 bases matching TRBD2. The length of the CDR3 is 15 residues. The V gene end was trimmed by 1 base and the J gene end by 6 bases; junction bases not matched to a gene: 8. In germline, CDR1 is MNHNS, CDR2 SASEGT. CDR3 nucleotides: TGTGCCAGCAGTGAAGGCGGGTTAGCGGGAAGCGAGCAGTACTTC. Protein product: CASSEGGLAGSEQYF.

This clone was observed a handful of times. The chain employs TRBV3-1 (or the pseudogene TRBV3-2) and TRBJ2-1; 8 bases align to TRBD2. The length of the CDR3 is 17 residues. V shed 4 bases, J shed 3 bases, and the junction held 11 bases outside the gene matches. Per germline, CDR1 LGHDT and CDR2 YNNKEL (reference sequence). DNA for the CDR3: TGTGCCAGCAGCCGACCTGGTCGGGGACTAGTCTACAATGAGCAGTTCTTC. It codes for CASSRPGRGLVYNEQFF.

This chain links TRBV6-2 or TRBV6-3 with TRBJ2-3; D is unclear. Trimming shortened V by 5 bases and J by 5 bases, and 8 bases separated the two germline ends. Germline V gives CDR1 MNHEY, CDR2 SVGEGT. CDR3 length: 12 amino acids. The CDR3 reads CASSPTIDTQYF. CDR3 coding DNA: TGTGCCAGCAGTCCCACTATAGATACGCAGTATTTT.

This clone occurred a few times. The chain combines TRBV27 with TRBJ2-7; the match to TRBD2 covers 7 bases. Germline assignment: CDR1 MNHEY and CDR2 SMNVEV (reference sequence). The CDR3 length is 15 residues. After removal of 2 bases from V and 2 bases from J, the junction contained 6 bases not matched to a gene. The CDR3 region is CASSLEGGRTYEQYF. The CDR3 region has the DNA TGTGCCAGCAGTTTAGAGGGAGGGAGAACCTACGAGCAGTACTTC.

V is TRBV4-3 and J is TRBJ2-3, with a tentative D call TRBD2 (5 bases). Germline V gives CDR1 LGHNA, CDR2 YSLEER. The CDR3 loop spans 17 amino acids. V lost 0 bases and J lost 2, with 15 bases in between. CDR3 in DNA: TGCGCCAGCAGCCAAGAGTATGGGAGCTCCCCCACAGATACGCAGTATTTT. It is translated as CASSQEYGSSPTDTQYF.

This clone was picked up a small number of times. V and J are TRBV10-3 and TRBJ2-7, with a possible D match to TRBD1 (6 bases). Trimming cost V 6 bases and J 3 bases, with 12 bases left between them. Germline V gene sequence: CDR1 ENHRY, CDR2 SYGVKD. The CDR3 spans 13 residues. CDR3 coding DNA: TGTGCCATCAGCCCCGGACAGTTCTACGAGCAGTACTTC. It codes for CAISPGQFYEQYF.

The V gene is TRBV19, the J gene TRBJ1-2; possibly TRBD1 for D (5 bases). Trimming stripped 5 bases from V and 4 bases from J, with 17 bases between. This CDR3 is built from 15 residues. Per the germline V gene, CDR1 is LNHDA and CDR2 is SQIVND (reference sequence). CDR3 sequence (DNA): TGTGCCAGTAGTTCCCGTGGAGGGGCCATCTATGGCTACACCTTC. This translates into CASSSRGGAIYGYTF.

The chain joins TRBV12-5 to TRBJ1-5, with D perhaps TRBD1 (6 bases). V was shortened by 1 base and J by 4 bases, with 11 bases between the two germline ends. The V gene's germline CDR1 is LGHNT and CDR2 FRNRAP. This CDR3 is built from 15 residues. CDR3 in amino acids: CASGLGQAGNQPQHF. The CDR3 DNA sequence: TGTGCTAGTGGTTTGGGACAGGCAGGTAATCAGCCCCAGCATTTT. Drawing the rest from reference TRBV12-5 and TRBJ1-5, the complete variable domain is DARVTQTPRHKVTEMGQEVTMRCQPILGHNTVFWYRQTMMQGLELLAYFRNRAPLDDSGMPKDRFSAEMPDATLATLKIQPSEPRDSAVYFCASGLGQAGNQPQHFGDGTRLSIL.

This chain joins TRBV15 and TRBJ2-7; TRBD1 matches at 8 bases. With V trimmed by 3 bases and J by 0 bases, 13 bases remained unmatched. CDR1 and CDR2 (germline): LNHNV, YYDKDF (reference sequence). The CDR3 is made up of 18 amino acids. CDR3 sequence: CATSSQKRTGTRSYEQYF. CDR3 nucleotides: TGTGCCACCAGCAGCCAGAAACGGACAGGGACACGCTCCTACGAGCAGTACTTC.